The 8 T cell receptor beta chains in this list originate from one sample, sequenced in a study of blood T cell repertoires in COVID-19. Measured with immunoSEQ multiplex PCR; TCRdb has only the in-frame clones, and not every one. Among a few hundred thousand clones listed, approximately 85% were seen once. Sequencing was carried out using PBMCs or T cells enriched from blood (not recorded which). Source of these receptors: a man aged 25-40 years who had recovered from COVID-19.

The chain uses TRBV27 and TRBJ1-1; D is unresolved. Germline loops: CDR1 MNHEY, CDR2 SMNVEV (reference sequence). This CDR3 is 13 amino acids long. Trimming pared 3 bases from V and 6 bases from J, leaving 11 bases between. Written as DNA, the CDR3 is TGTGCCAGCAGTTTCCCGGGGATGGCTGAAGCTTTCTTT. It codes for CASSFPGMAEAFF.

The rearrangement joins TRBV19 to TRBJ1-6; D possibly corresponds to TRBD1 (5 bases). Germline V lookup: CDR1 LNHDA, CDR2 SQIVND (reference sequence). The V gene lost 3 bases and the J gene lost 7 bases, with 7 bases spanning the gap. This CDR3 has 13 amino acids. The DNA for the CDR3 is TGTGCCAGTAGTATGGGGCTCAATTCACCCCTCCACTTT. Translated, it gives CASSMGLNSPLHF.

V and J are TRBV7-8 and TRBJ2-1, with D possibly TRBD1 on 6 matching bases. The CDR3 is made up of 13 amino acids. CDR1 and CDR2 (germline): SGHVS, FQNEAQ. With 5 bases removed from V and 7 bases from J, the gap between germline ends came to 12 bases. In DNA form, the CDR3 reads TGTGCCAGCAGCACTGGACAGAGGAATGAGCAGTTCTTC. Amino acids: CASSTGQRNEQFF.

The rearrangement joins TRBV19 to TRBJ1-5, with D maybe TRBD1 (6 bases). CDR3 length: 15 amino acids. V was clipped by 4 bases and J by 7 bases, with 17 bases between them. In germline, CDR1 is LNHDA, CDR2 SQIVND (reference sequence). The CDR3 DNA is TGTGCCAGTAGTACGCAAGGGGGGGGCACCCAGCCCCAGCATTTT. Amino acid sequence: CASSTQGGGTQPQHF.

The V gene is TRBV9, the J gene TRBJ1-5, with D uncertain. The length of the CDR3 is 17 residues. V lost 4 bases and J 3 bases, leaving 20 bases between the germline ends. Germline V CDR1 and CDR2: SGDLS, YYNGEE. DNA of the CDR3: TGTGCCAGCAGCTCACACGGGAGGGAAGACTCCAATCAGCCCCAGCATTTT. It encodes CASSSHGREDSNQPQHF. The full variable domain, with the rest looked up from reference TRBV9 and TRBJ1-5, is DSGVTQTPKHLITATGQRVTLRCSPRSGDLSVYWYQQSLDQGLQFLIQYYNGEERAKGNILERFSAQQFPDLHSELNLSSLELGDSALYFCASSSHGREDSNQPQHFGDGTRLSIL.

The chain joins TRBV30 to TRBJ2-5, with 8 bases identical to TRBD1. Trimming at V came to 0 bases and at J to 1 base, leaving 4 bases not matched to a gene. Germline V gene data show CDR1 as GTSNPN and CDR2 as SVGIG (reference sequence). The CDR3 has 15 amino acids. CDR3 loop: CAWSVGTGLQETQYF. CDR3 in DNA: TGTGCCTGGAGTGTCGGGACAGGTCTCCAAGAGACCCAGTACTTC.

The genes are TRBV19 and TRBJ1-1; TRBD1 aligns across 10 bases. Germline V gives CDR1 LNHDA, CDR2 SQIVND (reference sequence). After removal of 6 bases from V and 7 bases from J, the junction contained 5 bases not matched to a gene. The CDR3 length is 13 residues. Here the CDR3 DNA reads TGTGCCAGTAGCACGGGACAGGGGCGTGAAGCTTTCTTT. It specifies CASSTGQGREAFF.

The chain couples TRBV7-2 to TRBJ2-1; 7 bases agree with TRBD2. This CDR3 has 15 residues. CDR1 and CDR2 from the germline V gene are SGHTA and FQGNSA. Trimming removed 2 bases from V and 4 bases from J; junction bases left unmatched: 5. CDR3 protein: CASSLTGGLYNEQFF. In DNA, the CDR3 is TGTGCCAGCAGCTTAACGGGGGGACTATACAATGAGCAGTTCTTC.